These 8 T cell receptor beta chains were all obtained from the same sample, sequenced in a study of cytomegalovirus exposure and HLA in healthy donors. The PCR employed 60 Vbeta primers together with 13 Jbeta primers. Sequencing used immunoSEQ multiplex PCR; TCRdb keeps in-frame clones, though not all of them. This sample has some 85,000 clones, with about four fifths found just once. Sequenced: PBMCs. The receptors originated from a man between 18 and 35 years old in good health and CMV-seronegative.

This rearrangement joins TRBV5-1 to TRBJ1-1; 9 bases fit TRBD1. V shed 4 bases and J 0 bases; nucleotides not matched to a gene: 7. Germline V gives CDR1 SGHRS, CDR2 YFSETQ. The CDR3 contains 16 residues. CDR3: CASSGGQGLVNTEAFF. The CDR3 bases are TGCGCCAGCAGCGGCGGACAGGGGTTAGTGAACACTGAAGCTTTCTTT.

This CDR3 reads CASSLRGAGVHGQYF. In DNA form, the CDR3 reads TGTGCCAGCAGCTTGAGGGGGGCGGGAGTTCACGGGCAGTACTTC. This chain joins TRBV7-2 and TRBJ2-7; TRBD2 might be the D (7 bases). Trimming took off 3 bases at V and 9 bases at J, with 21 bases between the two ends. Germline lookup yields CDR1 SGHTA and CDR2 FQGNSA. CDR3 length equals 15 residues.

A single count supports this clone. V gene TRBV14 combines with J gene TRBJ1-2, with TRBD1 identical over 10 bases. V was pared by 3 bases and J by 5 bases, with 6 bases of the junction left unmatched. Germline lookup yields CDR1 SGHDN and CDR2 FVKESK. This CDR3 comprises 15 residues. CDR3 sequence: CASSHDRGLGYGYTF. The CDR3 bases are TGTGCCAGCAGCCATGACAGGGGGCTAGGGTATGGCTACACCTTC.

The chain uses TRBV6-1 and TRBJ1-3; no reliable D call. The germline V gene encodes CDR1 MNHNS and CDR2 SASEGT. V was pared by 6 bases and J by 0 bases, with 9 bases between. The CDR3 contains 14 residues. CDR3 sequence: CASRPGDSGNTIYF. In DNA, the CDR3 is TGTGCCAGCAGGCCCGGGGACTCTGGAAACACCATATATTTT.

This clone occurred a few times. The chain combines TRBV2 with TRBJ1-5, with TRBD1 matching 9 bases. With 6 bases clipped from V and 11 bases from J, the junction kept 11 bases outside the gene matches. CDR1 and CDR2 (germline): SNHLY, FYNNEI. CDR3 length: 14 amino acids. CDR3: CASRLDRGVKAQHF. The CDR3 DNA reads TGTGCCAGCAGACTAGACAGGGGGGTTAAAGCCCAGCATTTT.

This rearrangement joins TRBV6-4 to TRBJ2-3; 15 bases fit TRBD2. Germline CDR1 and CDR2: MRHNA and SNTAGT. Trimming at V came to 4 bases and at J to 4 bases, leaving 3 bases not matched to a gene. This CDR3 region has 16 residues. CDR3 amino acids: CASSVGLAGGSDTQYF. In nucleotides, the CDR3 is TGTGCCAGCAGTGTGGGACTAGCGGGAGGATCAGATACGCAGTATTTT.

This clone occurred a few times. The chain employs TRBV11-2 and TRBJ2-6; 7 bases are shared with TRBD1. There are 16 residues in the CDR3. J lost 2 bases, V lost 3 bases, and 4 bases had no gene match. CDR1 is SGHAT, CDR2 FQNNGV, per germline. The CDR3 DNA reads TGTGCCAGCAGCTTCCGGCAGGGGGCTGGGGCCAACGTCCTGACTTTC. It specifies CASSFRQGAGANVLTF.

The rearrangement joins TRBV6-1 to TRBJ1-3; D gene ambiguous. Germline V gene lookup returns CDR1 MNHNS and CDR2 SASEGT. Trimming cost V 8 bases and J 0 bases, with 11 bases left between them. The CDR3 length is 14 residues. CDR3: CASQIVLSGNTIYF. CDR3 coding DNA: TGTGCCAGCCAGATTGTTCTCTCTGGAAACACCATATATTTT.